The sequence of this T cell receptor (beta chain) was determined in a study of human T cells and chemical hapten exposure. Background on the study: A mostly female patient group had alopecia areata, totalis or universalis. Across samples, TCR yields varied, mostly owing to small differences in pooled library volumes.

The time point denotes: patch test 3, about 24 weeks after DPC sensitization. Regarding treatment: therapeutic diphenylcyclopropenone sensitization with weekly scalp DPC. Whole blood that had not been fractionated was the source of extracted total RNA. As handled by the study authors: Ranging from about 20,000 to 700,000, TCR counts per sample had a median value of around 94,000. TCRdb analysed the RACE reads with MiXCR anew, one entry per CDR3 protein. In this record, the V and J calls reflect TCRdb's handling and not the investigators' own analysis. The top ten clones hold under 2.5% of a sample with 95,000 to 150,000 distinct CDR3 sequences, around 11% of them seen once. The CDR3 is 15 residues long. The ends were cut back, 1 base at V and 1 base at J, with 9 bases in the middle. Germline lookup yields CDR1 SEHNR and CDR2 FQNEAQ (reference sequence).

This receptor was taken from a woman between 45 and 60 years old with alopecia areata. Some clones in this sample may be carry-over from other donors' samples. This sample comprised whole blood, obtained in connection with sensitization to the hapten diphenylcyclopropenone (DPC). The chain is built from TRBV7-9 and TRBJ2-3, with D uncertain. This chain's CDR3 is CASSLDGTGTDTQYF. Written as DNA, the CDR3 is TGTGCCAGCAGCTTAGACGGCACTGGCACAGATACGCAGTATTTT.